By its share, the clone carrying this T cell receptor (beta chain) is medium-sized. Its antigen is not identified. MiXCR reprocessed the PCR reads for TCRdb. Here the sample spans fewer than 35,000 clones, around 30% being singletons. Per germline, CDR1 GTSNPN and CDR2 SVGIG (reference sequence). V lost 4 bases and J lost 4, with 10 bases in between. This CDR3 is built from 12 residues. There were no patients who had received any treatment before thyroid surgery. The sample comes from a study of metastatic and nonmetastatic thyroid tumors. Study-wide results and caveats: Significantly higher TCR beta diversity was reportedly seen in malignant thyroid tumors than benign nodules, in blood and tumor.

The chain links TRBV30 to TRBJ1-2; the D gene is possibly TRBD1 (5 bases). The source is a female donor with papillary thyroid cancer or a benign thyroid nodule (not recorded which). Some clones in this sample may be carry-over from other donors' samples. The sequenced material came from blood. DNA for the CDR3: TGTGCCTGGAACGGGGGGATCTATGGCTACACCTTC. It translates to CAWNGGIYGYTF.